The T cell receptor beta chain under discussion was sequenced for a study of T cells in Graves' hyperthyroidism and ophthalmopathy. Diagnoses rested on clinical symptoms, serum thyroxine and TRAb, thyroid ultrasound and orbital computed tomography. RNA transcripts gave rise to amplified TCR beta CDR3 regions. A first-round RT-PCR of the TCR CDR3 used the HTBI primer set. TCRdb re-called the multiplex PCR reads through MiXCR, storing one row per CDR3 protein. The data hold 37,000 or so distinct CDR3 sequences, with 52% observed a single time. CDR1 SQVTM and CDR2 ANQGSEA come from the germline V gene. The CDR3 is made up of 12 amino acids. V was cut by 4 bases and J by 1 base, with 7 bases left in between.

Sequenced material: blood. The sequence derives from a man aged 40-49 years with Graves' ophthalmopathy. The chain couples TRBV29-1 to TRBJ1-2; unclear D gene. DNA of the CDR3: TGCAGCGTTGCGACGAATAACTATGGCTACACCTTC. Protein: CSVATNNYGYTF.